This T cell receptor beta chain was captured by sequencing in a study of follicular helper T cells after annual influenza vaccination. Sample time point: 2014-2015 season, pre-vaccination. Cells are cTfh (non-naive CD4+CXCR5+PD-1+), split by ICOS and CD38 into double-positive or double-negative. Losses at the gene ends were 6 bases for V and 4 bases for J; bases not matched to a gene: 9. CDR1 and CDR2 (germline): SNHLY, FYNNEI. There are 15 residues in the CDR3. Some clones are missing from TCRdb's copy, which holds only in-frame ones; the method was immunoSEQ multiplex PCR. The sample has around 2,400 clones, around 90% seen once.

The chain combines TRBV2 with TRBJ2-3; 8 bases line up with TRBD1. The source material was CXCR5+ CD38+ circulating T follicular helper cells from blood, sampled on the day of influenza vaccination. Described subset: circulating Tfh, non-naive CD4+CXCR5+PD-1+ (ICOS+CD38+ or ICOS-CD38-). This TCR was recovered from an adult who received the influenza vaccine. The CDR3 here is CASSGQGWGADTQYF. The CDR3 coding sequence is TGTGCCAGCAGCGGACAGGGCTGGGGCGCAGATACGCAGTATTTT.